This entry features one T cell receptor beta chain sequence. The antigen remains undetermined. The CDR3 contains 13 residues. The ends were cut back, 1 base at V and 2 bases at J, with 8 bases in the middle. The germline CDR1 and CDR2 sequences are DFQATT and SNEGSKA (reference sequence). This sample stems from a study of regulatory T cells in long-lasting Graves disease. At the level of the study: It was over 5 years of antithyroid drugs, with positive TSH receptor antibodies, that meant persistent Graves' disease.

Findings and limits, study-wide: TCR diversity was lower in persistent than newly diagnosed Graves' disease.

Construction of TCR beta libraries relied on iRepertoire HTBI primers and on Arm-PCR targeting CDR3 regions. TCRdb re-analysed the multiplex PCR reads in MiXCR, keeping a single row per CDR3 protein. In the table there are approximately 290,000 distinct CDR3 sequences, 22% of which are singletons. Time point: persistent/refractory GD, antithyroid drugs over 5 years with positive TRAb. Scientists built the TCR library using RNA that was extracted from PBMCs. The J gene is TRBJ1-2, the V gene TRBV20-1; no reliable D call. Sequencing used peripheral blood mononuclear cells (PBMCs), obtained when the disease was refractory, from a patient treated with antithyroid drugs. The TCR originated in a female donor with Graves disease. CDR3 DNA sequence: TGCAGTGCTAGAGTCAGCAGAAACTATGGCTACACCTTC. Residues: CSARVSRNYGYTF.